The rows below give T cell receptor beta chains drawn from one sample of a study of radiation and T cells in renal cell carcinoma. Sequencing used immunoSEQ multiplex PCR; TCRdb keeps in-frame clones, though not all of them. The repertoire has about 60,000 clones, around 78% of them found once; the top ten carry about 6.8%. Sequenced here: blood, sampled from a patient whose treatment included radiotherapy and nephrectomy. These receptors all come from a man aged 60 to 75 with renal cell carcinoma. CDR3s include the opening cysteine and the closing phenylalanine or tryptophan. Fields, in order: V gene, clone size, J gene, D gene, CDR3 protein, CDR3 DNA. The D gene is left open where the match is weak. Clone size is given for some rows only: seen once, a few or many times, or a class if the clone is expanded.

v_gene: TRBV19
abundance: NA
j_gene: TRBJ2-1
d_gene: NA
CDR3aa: CASKRAGAGNEQFF
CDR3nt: TGTGCCAGTAAGAGGGCGGGCGCCGGGAATGAGCAGTTCTTC

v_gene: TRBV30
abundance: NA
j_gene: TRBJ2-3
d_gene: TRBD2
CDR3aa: CAWTLAGGQVTQYF
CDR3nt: TGTGCCTGGACCCTAGCGGGGGGGCAGGTTACGCAGTATTTT

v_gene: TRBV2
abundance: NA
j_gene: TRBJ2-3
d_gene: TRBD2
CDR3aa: CASGASGIYTDTQYF
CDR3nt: TGTGCCAGCGGGGCTAGCGGGATCTACACAGATACGCAGTATTTT

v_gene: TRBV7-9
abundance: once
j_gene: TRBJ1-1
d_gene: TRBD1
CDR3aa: CASSLYRGSTEAFF
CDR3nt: TGTGCCAGCAGCTTGTACAGGGGAAGCACTGAAGCTTTCTTT

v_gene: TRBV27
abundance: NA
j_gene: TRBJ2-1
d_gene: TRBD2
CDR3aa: CASSFTSGDLNEQFF
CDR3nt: TGTGCCAGCAGTTTTACTAGCGGGGACCTCAATGAGCAGTTCTTC

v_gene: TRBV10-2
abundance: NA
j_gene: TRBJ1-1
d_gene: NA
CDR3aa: CASSYASEAFF
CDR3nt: TGCGCCAGCAGTTATGCGTCTGAAGCTTTCTTT

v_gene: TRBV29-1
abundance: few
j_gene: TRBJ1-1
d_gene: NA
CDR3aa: CSVEITMDEAFF
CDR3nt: TGCAGCGTTGAGATCACGATGGATGAAGCTTTCTTT

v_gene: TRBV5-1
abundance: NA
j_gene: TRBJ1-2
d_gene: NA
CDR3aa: CASSWEIGGYTF
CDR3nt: TGCGCCAGCAGCTGGGAGATCGGTGGCTACACCTTC

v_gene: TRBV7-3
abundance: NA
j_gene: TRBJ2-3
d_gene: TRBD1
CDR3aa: CASSLDRVDTDTQYF
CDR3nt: TGTGCCAGCAGTCTCGACAGGGTGGACACAGATACGCAGTATTTT

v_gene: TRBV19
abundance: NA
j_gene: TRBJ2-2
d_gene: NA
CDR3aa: CASSIPGDWELFF
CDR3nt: TGTGCCAGTAGTATCCCGGGCGACTGGGAGCTGTTTTTT

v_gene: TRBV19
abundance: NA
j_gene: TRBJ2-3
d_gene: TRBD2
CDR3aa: CASQGLAGMKDTQYF
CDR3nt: TGTGCCAGTCAGGGACTAGCGGGAATGAAAGATACGCAGTATTTT

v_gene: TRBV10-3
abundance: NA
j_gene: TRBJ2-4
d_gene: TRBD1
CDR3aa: CAISEGQDPNIQYF
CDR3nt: TGTGCCATCAGTGAAGGACAGGACCCAAACATTCAGTACTTC

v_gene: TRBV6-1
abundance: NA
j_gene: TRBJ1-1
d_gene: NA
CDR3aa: CASNYQRDEAFF
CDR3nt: TGTGCCAGCAATTACCAACGGGATGAAGCTTTCTTT

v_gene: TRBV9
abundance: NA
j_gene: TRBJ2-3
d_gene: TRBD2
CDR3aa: CASSVTGGADTQYF
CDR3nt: TGTGCCAGCAGCGTGACGGGGGGGGCCGATACGCAGTATTTT

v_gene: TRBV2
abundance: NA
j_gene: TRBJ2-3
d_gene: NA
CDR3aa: CASNRAPHTDTQYF
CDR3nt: TGTGCCAGCAACCGGGCCCCACACACAGATACGCAGTATTTT

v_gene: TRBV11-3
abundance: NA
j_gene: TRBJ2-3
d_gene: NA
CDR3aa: CASSLHGKPTDTQYF
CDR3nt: TGTGCCAGCAGCTTACACGGGAAACCCACAGATACGCAGTATTTT

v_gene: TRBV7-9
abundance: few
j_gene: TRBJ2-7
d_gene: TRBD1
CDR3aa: CASYSGTGDYEQYF
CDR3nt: TGTGCCAGCTACAGTGGGACAGGGGACTACGAGCAGTACTTC

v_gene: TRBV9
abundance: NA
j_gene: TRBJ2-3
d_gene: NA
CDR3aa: CASSVWGASATDTQYF
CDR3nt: TGTGCCAGCAGCGTGTGGGGGGCCAGCGCCACAGATACGCAGTATTTT

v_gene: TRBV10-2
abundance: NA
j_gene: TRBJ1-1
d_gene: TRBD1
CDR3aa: CASSPDRGFFF
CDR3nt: TGCGCCAGCAGCCCGGACAGGGGGTTTTTCTTT

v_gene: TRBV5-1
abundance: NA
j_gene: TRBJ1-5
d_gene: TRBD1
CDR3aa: CASSLEGTGYQPQHF
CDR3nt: TGCGCCAGCAGCTTAGAAGGGACAGGGTATCAGCCCCAGCATTTT

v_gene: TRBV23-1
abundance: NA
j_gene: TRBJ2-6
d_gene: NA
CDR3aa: CASSSSSGANVLTF
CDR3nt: TGCGCCAGCAGTTCATCGTCTGGGGCCAACGTCCTGACTTTC

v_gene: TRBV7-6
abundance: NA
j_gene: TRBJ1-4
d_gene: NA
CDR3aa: CASSLASWGNEKLFF
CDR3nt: TGTGCCAGCAGCTTAGCGAGCTGGGGAAATGAAAAACTGTTTTTT

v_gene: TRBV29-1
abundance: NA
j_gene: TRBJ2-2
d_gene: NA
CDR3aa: CSLMRGPGELFF
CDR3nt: TGCAGCCTCATGCGGGGGCCCGGGGAGCTGTTTTTT

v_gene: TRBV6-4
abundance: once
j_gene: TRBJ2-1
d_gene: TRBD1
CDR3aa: CASSLSPGGNEQFF
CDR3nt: TGTGCCAGCAGTCTTTCCCCAGGGGGTAATGAGCAGTTCTTC

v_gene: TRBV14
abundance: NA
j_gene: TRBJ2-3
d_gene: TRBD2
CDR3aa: CASSLMDRGGTDTQYF
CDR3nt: TGTGCCAGCAGCCTTATGGACCGGGGGGGCACAGATACGCAGTATTTT

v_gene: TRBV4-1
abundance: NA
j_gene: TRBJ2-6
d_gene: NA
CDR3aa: CASSQEKGPPRGRSGANVLTF
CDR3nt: TGCGCCAGCAGCCAAGAAAAAGGCCCCCCGAGGGGTAGGTCTGGGGCCAACGTCCTGACTTTC

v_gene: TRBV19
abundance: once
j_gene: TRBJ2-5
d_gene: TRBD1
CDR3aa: CASSIGGTGGRETQYF
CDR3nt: TGTGCCAGTAGTATAGGGGGGACAGGGGGCAGGGAGACCCAGTACTTC

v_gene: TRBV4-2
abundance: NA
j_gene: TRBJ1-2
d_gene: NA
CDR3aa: CASSHEGMGGYTF
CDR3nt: TGTGCCAGCAGCCACGAGGGGATGGGCGGCTACACCTTC

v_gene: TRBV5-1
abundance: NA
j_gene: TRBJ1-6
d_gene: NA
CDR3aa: CASGPAGDNSPLHF
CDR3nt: TGCGCCAGCGGCCCGGCGGGGGATAATTCACCCCTCCACTTT

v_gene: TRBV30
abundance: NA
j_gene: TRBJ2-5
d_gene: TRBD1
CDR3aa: CAWSAGTGQRATQYF
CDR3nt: TGTGCCTGGAGTGCCGGGACAGGGCAGCGGGCGACCCAGTACTTC

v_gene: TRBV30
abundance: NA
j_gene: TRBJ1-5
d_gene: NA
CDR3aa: CAWSVKGVLSNQPQHF
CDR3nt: TGTGCCTGGAGTGTAAAAGGGGTGCTTAGCAATCAGCCCCAGCATTTT

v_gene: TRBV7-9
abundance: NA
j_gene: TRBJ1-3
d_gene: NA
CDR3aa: CASTPPGNTIYF
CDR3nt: TGTGCCAGTACCCCACCTGGAAACACCATATATTTT

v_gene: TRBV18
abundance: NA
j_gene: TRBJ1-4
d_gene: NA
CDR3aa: CASSPRQVNLNEKLFF
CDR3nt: TGTGCCAGCTCTCCCAGACAGGTCAATCTTAATGAAAAACTGTTTTTT

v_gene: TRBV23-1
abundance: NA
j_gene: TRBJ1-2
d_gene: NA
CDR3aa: CASSPGTGCGYTF
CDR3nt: TGCGCCAGCAGTCCAGGGACGGGCTGTGGCTACACCTTC

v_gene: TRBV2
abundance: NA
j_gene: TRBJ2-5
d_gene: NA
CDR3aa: CASRGGQEETQYF
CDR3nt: TGTGCCAGCAGGGGAGGACAAGAAGAGACCCAGTACTTC

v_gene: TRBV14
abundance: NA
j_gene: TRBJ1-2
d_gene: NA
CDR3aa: CASSQDLAGASYGYTF
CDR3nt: TGTGCCAGCAGCCAAGATCTTGCGGGGGCGAGCTATGGCTACACCTTC

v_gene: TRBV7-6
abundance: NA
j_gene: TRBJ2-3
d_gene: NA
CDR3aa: CASSTQQGDTQYF
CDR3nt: TGTGCCAGCAGCACCCAACAGGGAGATACGCAGTATTTT

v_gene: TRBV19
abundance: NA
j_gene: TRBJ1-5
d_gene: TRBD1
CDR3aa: CASSIGGQVGYQPQHF
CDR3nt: TGTGCCAGTAGTATAGGGGGACAGGTGGGGTATCAGCCCCAGCATTTT

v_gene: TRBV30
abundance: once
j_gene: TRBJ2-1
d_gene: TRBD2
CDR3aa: CAWSGTSGGGGEQFF
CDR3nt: TGTGCCTGGAGTGGGACTAGCGGGGGGGGTGGTGAGCAGTTCTTC

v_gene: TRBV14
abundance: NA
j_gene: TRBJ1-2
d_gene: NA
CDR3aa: CASSQGGPVQMGGYTF
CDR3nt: TGTGCCAGCAGCCAAGGAGGGCCAGTCCAAATGGGTGGCTACACCTTC

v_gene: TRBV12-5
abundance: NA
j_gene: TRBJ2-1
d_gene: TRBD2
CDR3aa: CASAPPLAGGHNEQFF
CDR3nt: TGTGCTAGTGCGCCTCCTCTAGCGGGGGGGCACAATGAGCAGTTCTTC

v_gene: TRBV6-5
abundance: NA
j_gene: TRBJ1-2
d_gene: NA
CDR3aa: CASRTHSGYTF
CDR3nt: TGTGCCAGCAGGACCCACTCTGGCTACACCTTC

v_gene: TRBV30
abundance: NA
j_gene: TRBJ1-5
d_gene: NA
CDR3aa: CAWTVGANQPQHF
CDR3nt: TGTGCCTGGACAGTAGGGGCCAATCAGCCCCAGCATTTT

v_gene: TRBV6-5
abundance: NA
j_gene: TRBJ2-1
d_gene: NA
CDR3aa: CASSYLNEQFF
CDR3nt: TGTGCCAGCAGTTACTTAAATGAGCAGTTCTTC

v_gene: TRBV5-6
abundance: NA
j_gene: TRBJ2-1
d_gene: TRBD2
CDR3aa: CASSPMTLAGLTYNEQFF
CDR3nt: TGTGCCAGCAGCCCCATGACACTAGCGGGGCTAACCTACAATGAGCAGTTCTTC